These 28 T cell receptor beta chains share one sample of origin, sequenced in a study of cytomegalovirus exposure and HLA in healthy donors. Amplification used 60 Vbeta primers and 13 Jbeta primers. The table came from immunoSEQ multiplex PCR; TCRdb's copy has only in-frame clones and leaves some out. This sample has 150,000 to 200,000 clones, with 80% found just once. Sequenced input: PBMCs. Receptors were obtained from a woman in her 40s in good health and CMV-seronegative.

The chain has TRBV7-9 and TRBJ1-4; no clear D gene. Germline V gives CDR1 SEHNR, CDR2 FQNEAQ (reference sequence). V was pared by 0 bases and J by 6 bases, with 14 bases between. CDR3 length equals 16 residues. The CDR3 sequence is CASSLAWKREDEKLFF. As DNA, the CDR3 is TGTGCCAGCAGCTTAGCTTGGAAAAGGGAGGATGAAAAACTGTTTTTT.

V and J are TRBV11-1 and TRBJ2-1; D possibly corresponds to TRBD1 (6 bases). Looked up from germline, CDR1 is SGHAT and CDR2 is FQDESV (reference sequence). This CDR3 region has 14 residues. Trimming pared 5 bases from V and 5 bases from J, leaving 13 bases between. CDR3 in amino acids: CASSATGNHNEQFF. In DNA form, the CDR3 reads TGTGCCAGCAGCGCCACAGGGAACCACAATGAGCAGTTCTTC. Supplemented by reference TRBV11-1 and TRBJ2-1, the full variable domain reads EAEVAQSPRYKITEKSQAVAFWCDPISGHATLYWYRQILGQGPELLVQFQDESVVDDSQLPKDRFSAERLKGVDSTLKIQPAELGDSAMYLCASSATGNHNEQFFGPGTRLTVL.

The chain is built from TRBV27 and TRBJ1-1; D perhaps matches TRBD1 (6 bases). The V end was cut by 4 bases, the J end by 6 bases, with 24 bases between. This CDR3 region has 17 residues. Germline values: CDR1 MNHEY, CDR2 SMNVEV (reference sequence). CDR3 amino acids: CASSWSAGSAGVAEAFF. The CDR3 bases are TGTGCCAGCAGTTGGTCCGCAGGGTCGGCAGGGGTGGCTGAAGCTTTCTTT.

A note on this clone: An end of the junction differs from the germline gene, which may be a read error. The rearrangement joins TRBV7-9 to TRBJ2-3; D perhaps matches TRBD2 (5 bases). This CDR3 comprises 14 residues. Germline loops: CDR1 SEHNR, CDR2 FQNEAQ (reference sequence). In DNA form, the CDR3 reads TGTTCCAGCAGCTTAGAGGGAGACGGAGATACGCAGTATTTT. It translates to CSSSLEGDGDTQYF.

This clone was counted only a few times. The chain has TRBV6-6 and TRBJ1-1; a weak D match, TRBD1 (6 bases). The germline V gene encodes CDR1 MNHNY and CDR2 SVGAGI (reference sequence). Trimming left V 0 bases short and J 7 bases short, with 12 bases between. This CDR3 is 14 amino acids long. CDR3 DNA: TGTGCCAGCAGTTACTCGGGGGGGCCCGTTGAAGCTTTCTTT. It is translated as CASSYSGGPVEAFF.

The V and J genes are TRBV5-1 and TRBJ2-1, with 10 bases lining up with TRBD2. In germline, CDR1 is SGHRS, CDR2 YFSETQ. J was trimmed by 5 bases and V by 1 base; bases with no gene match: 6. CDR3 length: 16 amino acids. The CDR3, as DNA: TGCGCCAGCAGCTTGAGGCCTAGCGGGGGTCACAATGAGCAGTTCTTC. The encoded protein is CASSLRPSGGHNEQFF.

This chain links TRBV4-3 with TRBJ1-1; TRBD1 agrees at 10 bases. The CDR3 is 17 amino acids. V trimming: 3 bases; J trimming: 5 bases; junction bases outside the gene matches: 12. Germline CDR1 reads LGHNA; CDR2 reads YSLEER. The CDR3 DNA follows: TGCGCCAGCAGCCATTCCGCGGGACAGGGGAGGGGGACTGAAGCTTTCTTT. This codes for CASSHSAGQGRGTEAFF.

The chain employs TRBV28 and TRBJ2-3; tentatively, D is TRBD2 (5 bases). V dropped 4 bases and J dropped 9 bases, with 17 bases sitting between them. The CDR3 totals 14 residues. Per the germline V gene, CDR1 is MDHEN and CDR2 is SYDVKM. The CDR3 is CASSSGGLAVTQYF. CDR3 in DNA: TGTGCCAGCAGTTCCGGCGGGTTGGCCGTGACGCAGTATTTT. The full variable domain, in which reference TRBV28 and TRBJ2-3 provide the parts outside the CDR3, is DVKVTQSSRYLVKRTGEKVFLECVQDMDHENMFWYRQDPGLGLRLIYFSYDVKMKEKGDIPEGYSVSREKKERFSLILESASTNQTSMYLCASSSGGLAVTQYFGPGTRLTVL.

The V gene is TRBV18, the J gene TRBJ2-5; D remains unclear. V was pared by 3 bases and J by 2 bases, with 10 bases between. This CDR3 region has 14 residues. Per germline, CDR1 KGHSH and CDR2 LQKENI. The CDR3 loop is CASSPVGPQETQYF. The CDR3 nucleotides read TGTGCCAGCTCACCCGTTGGGCCACAAGAGACCCAGTACTTC.

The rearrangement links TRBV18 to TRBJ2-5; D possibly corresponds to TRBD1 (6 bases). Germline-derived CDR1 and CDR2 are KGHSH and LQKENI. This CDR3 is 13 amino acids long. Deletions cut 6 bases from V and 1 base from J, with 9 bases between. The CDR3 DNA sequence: TGTGCCAGCTCTTCGGACAGCCAAGAGACCCAGTACTTC. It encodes CASSSDSQETQYF. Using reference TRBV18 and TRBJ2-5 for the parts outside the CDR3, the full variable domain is NAGVMQNPRHLVRRRGQEARLRCSPMKGHSHVYWYRQLPEEGLKFMVYLQKENIIDESGMPKERFSAEFPKEGPSILRIQQVVRGDSAAYFCASSSDSQETQYFGPGTRLLVL.

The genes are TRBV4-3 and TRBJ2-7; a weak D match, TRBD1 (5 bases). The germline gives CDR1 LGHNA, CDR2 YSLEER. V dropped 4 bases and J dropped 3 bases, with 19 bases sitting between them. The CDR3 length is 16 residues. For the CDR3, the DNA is TGCGCCAGCAGCCCTGACAGCAGGCGGTCTCTCTACGAGCAGTACTTC. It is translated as CASSPDSRRSLYEQYF.

The CDR3 is CASSPISGSSYNEQFF. CDR3 DNA: TGTGCCAGCAGCCCTATAAGCGGTAGCTCCTACAATGAGCAGTTCTTC. The chain employs TRBV5-4 and TRBJ2-1, with TRBD2 as a possible D gene (5 bases). The CDR3 has 16 residues. The germline gives CDR1 SGHNT, CDR2 YYREEE (reference sequence). The V gene lost 4 bases and the J gene lost 0 bases, with 14 bases spanning the gap.

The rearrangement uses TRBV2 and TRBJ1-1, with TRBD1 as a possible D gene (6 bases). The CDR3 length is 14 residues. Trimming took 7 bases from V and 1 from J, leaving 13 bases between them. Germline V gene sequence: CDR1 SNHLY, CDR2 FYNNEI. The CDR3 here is CASTGAGGNTEAFF. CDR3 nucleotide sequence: TGTGCCAGCACGGGGGCGGGGGGGAACACTGAAGCTTTCTTT.

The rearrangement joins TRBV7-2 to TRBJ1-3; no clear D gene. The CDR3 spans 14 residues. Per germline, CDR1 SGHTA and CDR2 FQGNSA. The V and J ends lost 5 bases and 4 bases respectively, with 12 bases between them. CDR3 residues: CASSPRESGNTIYF. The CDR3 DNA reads TGTGCCAGCAGCCCTAGGGAGTCGGGAAACACCATATATTTT.

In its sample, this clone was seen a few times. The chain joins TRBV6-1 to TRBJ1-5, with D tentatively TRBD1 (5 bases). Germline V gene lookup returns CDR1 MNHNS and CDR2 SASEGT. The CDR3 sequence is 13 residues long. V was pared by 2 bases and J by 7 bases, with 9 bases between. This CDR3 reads CASSERGLQPQHF. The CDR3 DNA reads TGTGCCAGCAGTGAAAGGGGTTTACAGCCCCAGCATTTT.

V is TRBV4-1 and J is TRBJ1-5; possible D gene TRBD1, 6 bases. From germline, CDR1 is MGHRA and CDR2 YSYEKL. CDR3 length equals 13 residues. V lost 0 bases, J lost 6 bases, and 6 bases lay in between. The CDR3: CASSQEGAQPQHF. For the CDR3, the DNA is TGCGCCAGCAGCCAAGAGGGGGCTCAGCCCCAGCATTTT.

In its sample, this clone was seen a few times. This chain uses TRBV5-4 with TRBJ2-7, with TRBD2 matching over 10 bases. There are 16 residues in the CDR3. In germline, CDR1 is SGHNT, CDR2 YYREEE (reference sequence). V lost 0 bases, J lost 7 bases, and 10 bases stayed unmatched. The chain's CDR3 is CASSLDGAGGPREQYF. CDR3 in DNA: TGTGCCAGCAGCTTGGATGGAGCGGGGGGGCCGAGGGAGCAGTACTTC.

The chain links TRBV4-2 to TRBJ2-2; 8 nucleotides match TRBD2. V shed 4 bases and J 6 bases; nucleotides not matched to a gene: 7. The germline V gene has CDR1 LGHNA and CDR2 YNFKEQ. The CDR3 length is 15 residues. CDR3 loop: CASSPERGGSGELFF. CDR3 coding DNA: TGTGCCAGCAGCCCCGAACGGGGGGGCTCCGGGGAGCTGTTTTTT.

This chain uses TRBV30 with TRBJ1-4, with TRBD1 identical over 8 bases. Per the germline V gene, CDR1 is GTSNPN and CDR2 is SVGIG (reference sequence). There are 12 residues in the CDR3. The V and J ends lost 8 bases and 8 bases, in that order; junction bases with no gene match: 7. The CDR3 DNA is TGTGCCCGAGGGACAGGTGGGGAAAAACTGTTTTTT. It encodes CARGTGGEKLFF.

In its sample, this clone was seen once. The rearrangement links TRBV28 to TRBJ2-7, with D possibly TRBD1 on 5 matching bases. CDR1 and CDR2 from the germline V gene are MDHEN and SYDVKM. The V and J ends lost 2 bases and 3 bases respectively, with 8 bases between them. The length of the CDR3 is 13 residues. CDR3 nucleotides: TGTGCCAGCAGTTTAGTAGGGGTCTACGAGCAGTACTTC. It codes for CASSLVGVYEQYF.

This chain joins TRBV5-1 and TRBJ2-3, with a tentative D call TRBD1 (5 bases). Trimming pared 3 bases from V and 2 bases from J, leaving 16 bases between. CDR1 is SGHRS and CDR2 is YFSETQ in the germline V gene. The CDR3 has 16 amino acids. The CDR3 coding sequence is TGCGCCAGCAGCTCCCAACGTACAGGAGACACAGATACGCAGTATTTT. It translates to CASSSQRTGDTDTQYF.

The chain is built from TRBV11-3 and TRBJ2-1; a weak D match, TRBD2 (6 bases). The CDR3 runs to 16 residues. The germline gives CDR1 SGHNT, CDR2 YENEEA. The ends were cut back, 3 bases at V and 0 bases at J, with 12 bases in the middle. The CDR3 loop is CASSFGGALSYNEQFF. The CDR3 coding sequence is TGTGCCAGCAGCTTTGGCGGGGCCCTCTCCTACAATGAGCAGTTCTTC.

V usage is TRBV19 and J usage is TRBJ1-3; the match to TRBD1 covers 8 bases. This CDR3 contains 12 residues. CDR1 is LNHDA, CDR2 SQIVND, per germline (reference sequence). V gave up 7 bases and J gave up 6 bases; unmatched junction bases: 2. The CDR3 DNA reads TGTGCCAGTACTCAGGGGGCAAACACCATATATTTT. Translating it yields CASTQGANTIYF. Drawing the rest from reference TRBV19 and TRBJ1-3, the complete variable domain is DGGITQSPKYLFRKEGQNVTLSCEQNLNHDAMYWYRQDPGQGLRLIYYSQIVNDFQKGDIAEGYSVSREKKESFPLTVTSAQKNPTAFYLCASTQGANTIYFGEGSWLTVV.

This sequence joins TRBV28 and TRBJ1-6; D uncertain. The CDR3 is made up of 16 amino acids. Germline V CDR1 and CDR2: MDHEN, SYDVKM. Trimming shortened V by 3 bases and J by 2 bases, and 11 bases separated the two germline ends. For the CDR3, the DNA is TGTGCCAGCAGTTTCACGCCAACGGCCTATAATTCACCCCTCCACTTT. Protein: CASSFTPTAYNSPLHF.

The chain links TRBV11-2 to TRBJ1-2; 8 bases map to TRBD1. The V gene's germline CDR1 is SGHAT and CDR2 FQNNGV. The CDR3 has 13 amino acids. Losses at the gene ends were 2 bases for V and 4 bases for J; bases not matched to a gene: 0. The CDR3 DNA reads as TGTGCCAGCAGCTTAACAGGGGGCTATGGCTACACCTTC. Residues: CASSLTGGYGYTF.

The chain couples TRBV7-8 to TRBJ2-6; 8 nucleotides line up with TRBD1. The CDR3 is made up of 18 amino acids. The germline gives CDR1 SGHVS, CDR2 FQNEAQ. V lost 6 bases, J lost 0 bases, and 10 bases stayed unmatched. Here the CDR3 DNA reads TGTGCCAGCAGTCCCGGACAGGGAATAAGCTCTGGGGCCAACGTCCTGACTTTC. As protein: CASSPGQGISSGANVLTF.

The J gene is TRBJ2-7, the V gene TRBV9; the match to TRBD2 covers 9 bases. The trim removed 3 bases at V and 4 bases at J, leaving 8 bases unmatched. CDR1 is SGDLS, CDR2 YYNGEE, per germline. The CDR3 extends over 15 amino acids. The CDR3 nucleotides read TGTGCCAGCAGCGCAGGAGCGGGGGGTGAGTACGAGCAGTACTTC. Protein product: CASSAGAGGEYEQYF.

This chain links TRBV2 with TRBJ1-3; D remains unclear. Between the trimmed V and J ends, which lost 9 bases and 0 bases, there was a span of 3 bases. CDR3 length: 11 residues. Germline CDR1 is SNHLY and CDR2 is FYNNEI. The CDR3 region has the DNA TGTGCCAGTCACTCTGGAAACACCATATATTTT. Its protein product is CASHSGNTIYF.